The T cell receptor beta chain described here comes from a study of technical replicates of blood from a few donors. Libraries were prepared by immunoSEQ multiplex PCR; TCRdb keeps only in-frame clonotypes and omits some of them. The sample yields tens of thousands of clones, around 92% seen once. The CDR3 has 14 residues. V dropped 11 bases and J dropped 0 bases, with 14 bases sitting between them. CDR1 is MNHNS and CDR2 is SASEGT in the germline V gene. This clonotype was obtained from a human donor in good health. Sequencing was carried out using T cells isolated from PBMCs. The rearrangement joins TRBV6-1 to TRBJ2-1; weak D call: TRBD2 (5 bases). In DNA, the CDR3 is TGTGCCGAAGGGTCGGGAAGCTCCTACAATGAGCAGTTCTTC. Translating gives CAEGSGSSYNEQFF.